Described below is a single TCR beta chain sequence and its context. What it recognizes is unknown. Germline values: CDR1 GTSNPN, CDR2 SVGIG (reference sequence). V was clipped by 2 bases and J by 4 bases, with 8 bases between them. This CDR3 has 12 amino acids. The data derive from a study of CD8+ T cells in alopecia areata. Study details: Patients in the treated group were given tofacitinib by mouth, 5 to 10 mg twice a day.

Whole-study results and caveats: While patients received tofacitinib, many expanded lesional clones remained present in scalp and blood. In lesional scalp, particularly from alopecia totalis/universalis, clonality was higher than in normal scalp.

Extracted from the samples, RNA was reverse transcribed into cDNA to serve as the sequencing template. Data came from immunoSEQ multiplex PCR; TCRdb stores just in-frame clones and leaves some out. Counted here are 150,000 to 250,000 clones, around 60% occurring once; the ten biggest clones make up 3% to 3.5%. The treatment was: oral pan-JAK inhibitor, 5-10 mg twice daily. The sequence came from a human donor with alopecia areata. The input for sequencing was CD4+ T cells sorted from blood, taken at week 4, from a patient treated with tofacitinib. V and J are TRBV30 and TRBJ2-5; D is undetermined. In nucleotides, the CDR3 is TGTGCCTGGAGTATTAGGGCAGAGACCCAGTACTTC. Translating it yields CAWSIRAETQYF. The full variable domain, rest sourced from reference TRBV30 and TRBJ2-5, is SQTIHQWPATLVQPVGSPLSLECTVEGTSNPNLYWYRQAAGRGLQLLFYSVGIGQISSEVPQNLSASRPQDRQFILSSKKLLLSDSGFYLCAWSIRAETQYFGPGTRLLVL.